Listed here are 19 T cell receptor beta chains from one sample, sequenced in a study of blood T cells in healthy people across ages. A J-beta primer mix and a sample-barcoded 5' primer were used in a second PCR of roughly 7 to 12 cycles. TCRdb reprocessed the 5' RACE reads with MiXCR, giving one entry per CDR3 protein. The sample has 1.8 million or so distinct CDR3 sequences, about two fifths seen once. The sequenced material came from blood. The source is a human donor in good health.

This clonotype showed up just a few times. The J gene is TRBJ2-5, the V gene TRBV20-1, with a possible D match to TRBD1 (5 bases). CDR1 is DFQATT, CDR2 SNEGSKA, per germline (reference sequence). The CDR3 has 13 amino acids. The V gene lost 2 bases and the J gene lost 2 bases, with 9 bases spanning the gap. CDR3 protein: CSARQGTQETQYF. CDR3 bases: TGCAGTGCTAGACAGGGAACTCAAGAGACCCAGTACTTC.

V usage is TRBV6-1 and J usage is TRBJ2-5, with TRBD1 identical over 7 bases. The V gene end was trimmed by 6 bases and the J gene end by 2 bases; junction bases not matched to a gene: 15. CDR3 length equals 17 residues. Looked up from germline, CDR1 is MNHNS and CDR2 is SASEGT. The CDR3 sequence: CASRRVVDREPQETQYF. DNA for the CDR3: TGTGCCAGCAGACGAGTGGTCGACAGGGAACCACAAGAGACCCAGTACTTC.

V usage is TRBV7-4 and J usage is TRBJ1-1; 7 nucleotides line up with TRBD1. This CDR3 has 19 amino acids. CDR1 is SGHVT, CDR2 SQSDAQ, per germline. V gave up 2 bases and J gave up 1 base; unmatched junction bases: 16. The CDR3: CASSLNKGEFRTGNTEAFF. As DNA, the CDR3 is TGTGCCAGCAGCTTAAATAAGGGCGAGTTTAGGACAGGGAACACTGAAGCTTTCTTT. Based on the CDR3 plus reference TRBV7-4 and TRBJ1-1, the full variable domain is GAGVSQSPRYKVAKRGRDVALRCDSISGHVTLYWYRQTLGQGSEVLTYSQSDAQRDKSGRPSGRFSAERPERSVSTLKIQRTEQGDSAVYLCASSLNKGEFRTGNTEAFFGQGTRLTVV.

The chain couples TRBV12-3 or TRBV12-4 to TRBJ2-3, with 11 bases aligning to TRBD2. The CDR3 covers 14 residues. V was clipped by 8 bases and J by 9 bases; unmatched bases: 10. In DNA form, the CDR3 reads TGTGCCAGCTCCCTAGCGGGGGGCCCTAAAACGCAGTATTTT. Translating it yields CASSLAGGPKTQYF.

There are many counts of this clonotype. The chain has TRBV5-1 and TRBJ2-5; 11 bases align to TRBD1. Germline V CDR1 and CDR2: SGHRS, YFSETQ. The length of the CDR3 is 16 residues. V shed 4 bases, J shed 4 bases, and the junction held 9 bases outside the gene matches. The CDR3 DNA reads as TGCGCCAGCAGCCAGGGAAGGACAGGGGGCTCAGAGACCCAGTACTTC. Translated: CASSQGRTGGSETQYF.

V usage is TRBV12-3 or TRBV12-4 and J usage is TRBJ2-6; D perhaps matches TRBD2 (6 bases). This CDR3 contains 19 residues. Trimming removed 6 bases at V and 3 bases at J, with 24 bases between. CDR3 nucleotide sequence: TGTGCCAGCAGCCCCACCTACAGCGGGCGCTTCTTTGGGGCCAACGTCCTGACTTTC. Protein sequence: CASSPTYSGRFFGANVLTF.

The genes are TRBV20-1 and TRBJ1-1; 8 bases agree with TRBD1. Trimming took 3 bases from V and 11 from J; bases not matched to a gene: 11. Looked up from germline, CDR1 is DFQATT and CDR2 is SNEGSKA (reference sequence). CDR3 length equals 13 residues. CDR3 sequence reads: CSARNPRGHDAFF. The DNA of the CDR3 is TGCAGTGCTAGGAATCCCAGGGGGCATGATGCTTTCTTT.

The chain carries TRBV11-2 and TRBJ2-3; 8 bases match TRBD2. Germline loops: CDR1 SGHAT, CDR2 FQNNGV. The CDR3 loop spans 17 amino acids. V trimming: 5 bases; J trimming: 4 bases; junction bases outside the gene matches: 14. CDR3 residues: CASSLPGGTRGADTQYF. The CDR3, as DNA: TGTGCCAGCAGCCTACCCGGGGGGACTAGAGGTGCAGATACGCAGTATTTT. Complete variable domain (other parts from reference TRBV11-2 and TRBJ2-3): EAGVAQSPRYKIIEKRQSVAFWCNPISGHATLYWYQQILGQGPKLLIQFQNNGVVDDSQLPKDRFSAERLKGVDSTLKIQPAKLEDSAVYLCASSLPGGTRGADTQYFGPGTRLTVL.

The gene calls are TRBV5-6 and TRBJ2-1, with TRBD1 matching over 7 bases. V was clipped by 3 bases and J by 15 bases; unmatched bases: 9. Per the germline V gene, CDR1 is SGHDT and CDR2 is YYEEEE. There are 12 residues in the CDR3. The CDR3 region is CASSSGQKKWFF. The CDR3 DNA reads as TGTGCCAGCAGCTCGGGACAGAAGAAATGGTTCTTC.

This clonotype came up a few times. The genes are TRBV20-1 and TRBJ2-7, with 9 bases fitting TRBD2. The CDR3 extends over 13 amino acids. Looked up from germline, CDR1 is DFQATT and CDR2 is SNEGSKA (reference sequence). The DNA of the CDR3 is TGCAGCGCGGGGCTAGCGGGGCTTTACGAGCAGTACTTC. It encodes CSAGLAGLYEQYF.

The chain couples TRBV4-3 to TRBJ1-3; D unclear. CDR1 and CDR2 (germline): LGHNA, YSLEER. This CDR3 has 13 amino acids. V lost 0 bases and J lost 4, with 4 bases in between. The CDR3 region has the DNA TGCGCCAGCAGCCAAGAATCAGGAAACACCATATATTTT. Translating it yields CASSQESGNTIYF.

The genes are TRBV24-1 and TRBJ2-3; D is ambiguous. Trimming stripped 0 bases from V and 0 bases from J, with 21 bases between. In germline, CDR1 is KGHDR, CDR2 SFDVKD. This CDR3 is built from 20 residues. CDR3 sequence reads: CATSDLRGGPATFSTDTQYF. CDR3 in DNA: TGTGCCACCAGTGATTTGCGTGGTGGGCCAGCGACCTTTAGCACAGATACGCAGTATTTT.

The genes are TRBV4-3 and TRBJ2-1; D uncertain. Trimming removed 1 base at V and 6 bases at J, with 7 bases between. The CDR3 runs to 13 residues. Germline-derived CDR1 and CDR2 are LGHNA and YSLEER. CDR3 residues: CASSQARVNEQFF. The CDR3 DNA follows: TGCGCCAGCAGCCAAGCTAGGGTCAATGAGCAGTTCTTC.

This clonotype has only a few counts. As DNA, the CDR3 is TGCGCCAGCAGCTTTGACAGACCGAACACTGAAGCTTTCTTT. This encodes CASSFDRPNTEAFF. The gene calls are TRBV5-1 and TRBJ1-1; D may be TRBD1 (5 bases). Trimming took 2 bases from V and 1 from J, leaving 9 bases between them. Germline V lookup: CDR1 SGHRS, CDR2 YFSETQ. The CDR3 totals 14 residues. Combining the CDR3 with reference TRBV5-1 and TRBJ1-1 gives the whole variable domain KAGVTQTPRYLIKTRGQQVTLSCSPISGHRSVSWYQQTPGQGLQFLFEYFSETQRNKGNFPGRFSGRQFSNSRSEMNVSTLELGDSALYLCASSFDRPNTEAFFGQGTRLTVV.

With respect to this clonotype: An end of the junction does not agree with germline; a read error may underlie this. The chain recombines TRBV7-9 with TRBJ2-7; no clear D gene. The CDR3 covers 13 residues. From germline, CDR1 is SEHNR and CDR2 FQNEAQ (reference sequence). The CDR3 nucleotides read TGTACCAGCGCCGAGGACGTCACCTACGAGCAGTACTTC. This encodes CTSAEDVTYEQYF.

This clonotype was seen a handful of times. The CDR3 DNA reads TGTGCCAGCAGAACTGATGACACTGAAGCTTTCTTT. Amino acid sequence: CASRTDDTEAFF. V is TRBV7-2 and J is TRBJ1-1; D unclear. Trimming left V 6 bases short and J 3 bases short, with 8 bases between. Per germline, CDR1 SGHTA and CDR2 FQGNSA. This CDR3 region has 12 residues.

The rearrangement joins TRBV2 to TRBJ2-7, with no clear D. CDR1 is SNHLY, CDR2 FYNNEI, per germline. This CDR3 is built from 13 residues. V lost 6 bases and J lost 4, with 13 bases in between. For the CDR3, the DNA is TGTGCCAGCAGCCGCCTCACGAAGTACGAGCAGTACTTC. Translated: CASSRLTKYEQYF.

This chain connects TRBV12-3 or TRBV12-4 to TRBJ1-4; TRBD1 matches 7 bases. This CDR3 is 18 amino acids long. J gave up 4 bases and V 6 bases, and 17 bases lay outside the gene matches. In nucleotides, the CDR3 is TGTGCCAGCAGCCCTCGGACAGGACGATCAACTCATAATGAAAAACTGTTTTTT. Its translation is CASSPRTGRSTHNEKLFF.

This clonotype has just a few counts. CDR3 coding DNA: TGTGCCAGCAGTTCCAGGGGAGGGGACCCGGTGGCTGAAAAACTGTTTTTT. Amino acids: CASSSRGGDPVAEKLFF. The gene calls are TRBV28 and TRBJ1-4; D is possibly TRBD1 (6 bases). CDR3 length equals 17 residues. The V and J ends lost 4 bases and 7 bases respectively, with 22 bases between them. Germline loops: CDR1 MDHEN, CDR2 SYDVKM.